This TCR beta chain comes out of a study of blood T cell repertoires in COVID-19. Turning to the study itself: Sample material is recorded as cDNA or gDNA derived from T cells, B-cell-depleted T cells, or PBMCs.

The CDR3 extends over 15 amino acids. J was trimmed by 5 bases and V by 0 bases; bases with no gene match: 1. Germline V CDR1 and CDR2: MNHNS, SASEGT. The study recruited people aged roughly 18 to 100 years across approximately 24 US areas. Methods used by the authors: Amplification with reference gene primers provided the estimates of nucleated cell counts. Method: immunoSEQ multiplex PCR; TCRdb's copy keeps in-frame clones and lacks some. The V and J calls and clone size are taken from that table; D and trimming were inferred from the DNA. The sample shows about 300,000 clones, about nine tenths of them seen only once.

V usage is TRBV6-1 and J usage is TRBJ2-7, with TRBD2 matching over 13 bases. The sequence was obtained from a woman in her thirties who had recovered from COVID-19. The sequenced material came from PBMCs or T cells enriched from blood (not recorded which). The CDR3 bases are TGTGCCAGCAGTGAAGCGGGGACTAGCGGGAACGAGCAGTACTTC. Its protein product is CASSEAGTSGNEQYF.